A single sample gave rise to the 11 T cell receptor beta chains below, sequenced in a study of sequential checkpoint blockade in melanoma. Indicated treatment: randomized to nivolumab then ipilimumab (arm A) or the reverse (arm B). TCRdb keeps only in-frame clones here, not all; method: immunoSEQ multiplex PCR. The sample has roughly 5,000 clones, around 33% seen once. This material consisted of tumor tissue (inferred from file names), taken from a patient given nivolumab and ipilimumab in sequence. These receptors came from a human donor with melanoma.

The chain combines TRBV5-1 with TRBJ2-1; D is tentatively TRBD1 or TRBD2 (5 bases each). The germline gives CDR1 SGHRS, CDR2 YFSETQ. This CDR3 region has 15 residues. V was shortened by 6 bases and J by 6 bases, with 19 bases between the two germline ends. The CDR3: CASNRLGADLNEQFF. DNA for the CDR3: TGCGCCAGCAACCGCCTCGGGGCGGACCTCAATGAGCAGTTCTTC.

This clone was found a few times. V usage is TRBV7-4 and J usage is TRBJ2-7, with 8 bases identical to TRBD2. V was clipped by 5 bases and J by 3 bases; unmatched bases: 12. The length of the CDR3 is 16 residues. Germline lookup yields CDR1 SGHVT and CDR2 SQSDAQ. This CDR3 is CASSVSVAGLNYEQYF. CDR3 bases: TGTGCCAGCAGCGTTTCCGTAGCGGGACTAAACTACGAGCAGTACTTC. The full variable domain, rest sourced from reference TRBV7-4 and TRBJ2-7, is GAGVSQSPRYKVAKRGRDVALRCDSISGHVTLYWYRQTLGQGSEVLTYSQSDAQRDKSGRPSGRFSAERPERSVSTLKIQRTEQGDSAVYLCASSVSVAGLNYEQYFGPGTRLTVT.

This clone was detected only once. This rearrangement joins TRBV19 to TRBJ1-2, with D perhaps TRBD1 (5 bases). The V end lost 3 bases, the J end lost 6 bases, and 8 bases lay between the germline ends. This CDR3 is built from 12 residues. Germline V gene lookup returns CDR1 LNHDA and CDR2 SQIVND (reference sequence). The DNA of the CDR3 is TGTGCCAGTAGTATGGCAGGGCATGGCTACACCTTC. This encodes CASSMAGHGYTF.

The chain carries TRBV19 and TRBJ2-5; possibly TRBD1 for D (5 bases). V was clipped by 3 bases and J by 4 bases, with 15 bases between them. Germline CDR1 reads LNHDA; CDR2 reads SQIVND (reference sequence). The CDR3 length is 15 residues. The CDR3 loop is CASSIAQGVRETQYF. CDR3 nucleotide sequence: TGTGCCAGTAGTATCGCCCAAGGGGTAAGAGAGACCCAGTACTTC.

This clone qualifies as medium-sized (0.01 to 0.1%). The V and J genes are TRBV12-5 and TRBJ2-5; 11 bases line up with TRBD2. Germline V gene data show CDR1 as LGHNT and CDR2 as FRNRAP. The CDR3 spans 14 residues. CDR3 loop: CASISGLAGETQYF. Written as DNA, the CDR3 is TGTGCCAGCATCTCCGGACTAGCGGGAGAGACCCAGTACTTC.

The chain combines TRBV11-3 with TRBJ2-3; TRBD2 agrees at 7 bases. CDR1 is SGHNT, CDR2 YENEEA, per germline. V lost 4 bases to trimming and J lost 0 bases; unmatched junction nucleotides: 4. There are 15 residues in the CDR3. The CDR3 reads CASSSAAGSTDTQYF. The CDR3 region has the DNA TGTGCCAGCAGCTCGGCAGCGGGAAGCACAGATACGCAGTATTTT. The variable domain in full, completed from reference TRBV11-3 and TRBJ2-3, reads EAGVVQSPRYKIIEKKQPVAFWCNPISGHNTLYWYLQNLGQGPELLIRYENEEAVDDSQLPKDRFSAERLKGVDSTLKIQPAELGDSAVYLCASSSAAGSTDTQYFGPGTRLTVL.

This clone was counted a few times. The chain joins TRBV5-1 to TRBJ1-4; 7 bases match TRBD1. This CDR3 region has 16 residues. V lost 5 bases to trimming and J lost 7 bases; unmatched junction nucleotides: 14. In germline, CDR1 is SGHRS, CDR2 YFSETQ. The CDR3 DNA reads as TGCGCCAGCAGTTTAACAGGGGAGTCCCAGGGTGAAAAACTGTTTTTT. Amino acids: CASSLTGESQGEKLFF.

This sequence joins TRBV19 and TRBJ2-3, with D possibly being TRBD2 (6 bases). Germline CDR1 is LNHDA and CDR2 is SQIVND (reference sequence). The CDR3 has 16 residues. Trimming left V 5 bases short and J 6 bases short, with 21 bases between. CDR3: CASSPAAGPPGDTQYF. Written as DNA, the CDR3 is TGTGCCAGTAGTCCCGCGGCGGGGCCTCCGGGRGATACGCAGTATTTT. The complete variable domain, with remaining parts taken from reference TRBV19 and TRBJ2-3, reads DGGITQSPKYLFRKEGQNVTLSCEQNLNHDAMYWYRQDPGQGLRLIYYSQIVNDFQKGDIAEGYSVSREKKESFPLTVTSAQKNPTAFYLCASSPAAGPPGDTQYFGPGTRLTVL.

This clone was seen a handful of times. The genes are TRBV15 and TRBJ1-4; a possible D gene is TRBD1 (5 bases). V gave up 0 bases and J gave up 8 bases, with 19 bases separating them. The CDR3 has 17 amino acids. The germline gives CDR1 LNHNV, CDR2 YYDKDF (reference sequence). CDR3 loop: CATSRDPPGGAGEKLFF. The DNA of the CDR3 is TGTGCCACCAGCAGAGACCCCCCGGGAGGGGCGGGAGAAAAACTGTTTTTT.

This clone has only a few counts. The V and J genes are TRBV11-3 and TRBJ2-1, with D tentatively TRBD2 (5 bases). The CDR3 extends over 14 amino acids. Trimming took off 2 bases at V and 8 bases at J, with 13 bases between the two ends. CDR1 and CDR2 (germline): SGHNT, YENEEA. The CDR3 loop reads CASSLREFSDEQFF. CDR3 DNA: TGTGCCAGCAGCTTAAGGGAGTTTTCCGATGAGCAGTTCTTC.

This clone was picked up a small number of times. The rearrangement links TRBV6-8 to TRBJ2-1; TRBD2 aligns across 7 bases. The V segment lost 6 bases and the J segment 0 bases; nucleotides outside the gene matches: 5. Germline-derived CDR1 and CDR2 are MNHGY and SAAAGT. The CDR3 has 15 residues. The CDR3 reads CASRGGLDSYNEQFF. The CDR3 coding sequence is TGTGCCAGCAGAGGCGGACTAGACTCCTACAATGAGCAGTTCTTC.